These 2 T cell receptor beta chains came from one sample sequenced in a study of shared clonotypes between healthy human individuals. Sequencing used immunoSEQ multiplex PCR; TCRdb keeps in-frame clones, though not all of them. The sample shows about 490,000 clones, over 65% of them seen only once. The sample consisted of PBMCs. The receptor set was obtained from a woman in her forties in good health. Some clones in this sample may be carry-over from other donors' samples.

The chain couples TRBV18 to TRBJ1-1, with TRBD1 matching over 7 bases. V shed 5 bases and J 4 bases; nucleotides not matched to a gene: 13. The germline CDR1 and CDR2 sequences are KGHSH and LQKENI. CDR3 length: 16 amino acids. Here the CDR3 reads CASSFTTGTRGTEAFF. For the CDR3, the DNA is TGTGCCAGCTCATTTACGACAGGGACCAGGGGCACTGAAGCTTTCTTT.

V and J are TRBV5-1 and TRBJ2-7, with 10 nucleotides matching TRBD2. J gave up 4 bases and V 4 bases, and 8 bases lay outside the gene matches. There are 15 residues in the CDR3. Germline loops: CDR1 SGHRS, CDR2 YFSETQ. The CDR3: CASSPLASGRYEQYF. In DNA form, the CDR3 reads TGCGCCAGCAGCCCCCTTGCTAGCGGGAGATACGAGCAGTACTTC. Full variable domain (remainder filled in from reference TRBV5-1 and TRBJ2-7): KAGVTQTPRYLIKTRGQQVTLSCSPISGHRSVSWYQQTPGQGLQFLFEYFSETQRNKGNFPGRFSGRQFSNSRSEMNVSTLELGDSALYLCASSPLASGRYEQYFGPGTRLTVT.